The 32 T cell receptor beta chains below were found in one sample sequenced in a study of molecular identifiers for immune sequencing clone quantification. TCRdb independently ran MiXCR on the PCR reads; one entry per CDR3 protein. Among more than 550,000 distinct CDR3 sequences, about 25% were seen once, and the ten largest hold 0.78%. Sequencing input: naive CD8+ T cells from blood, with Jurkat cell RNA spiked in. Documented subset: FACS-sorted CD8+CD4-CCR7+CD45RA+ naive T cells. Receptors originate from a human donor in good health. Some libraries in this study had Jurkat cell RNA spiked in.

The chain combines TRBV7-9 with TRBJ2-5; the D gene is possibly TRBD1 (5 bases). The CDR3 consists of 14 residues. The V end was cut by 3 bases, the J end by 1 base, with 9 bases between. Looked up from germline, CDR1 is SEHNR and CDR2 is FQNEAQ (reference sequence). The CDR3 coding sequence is TGTGCCAGCAGCTTCGGAGACAGCCAAGAGACCCAGTACTTC. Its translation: CASSFGDSQETQYF.

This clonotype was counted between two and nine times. In nucleotides, the CDR3 is TGTGCCAGCACCGTCGTTGGGACAGGGACCGAGCAGTACTTC. Encoded protein: CASTVVGTGTEQYF. The V and J genes are TRBV6-1 and TRBJ2-7, with 9 positions matching TRBD1. The J segment lost 6 bases and the V segment lost 7 bases, leaving 10 bases of the junction unmatched. Germline CDR1 reads MNHNS; CDR2 reads SASEGT. CDR3 length: 14 amino acids.

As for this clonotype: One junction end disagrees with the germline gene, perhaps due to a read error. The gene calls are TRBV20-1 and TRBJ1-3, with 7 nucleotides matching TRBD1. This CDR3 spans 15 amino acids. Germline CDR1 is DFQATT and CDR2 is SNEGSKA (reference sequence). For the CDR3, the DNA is TGCGGTGCTCTACATACAGGGGAGCCTGGAAACACCATATATTTT. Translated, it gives CGALHTGEPGNTIYF.

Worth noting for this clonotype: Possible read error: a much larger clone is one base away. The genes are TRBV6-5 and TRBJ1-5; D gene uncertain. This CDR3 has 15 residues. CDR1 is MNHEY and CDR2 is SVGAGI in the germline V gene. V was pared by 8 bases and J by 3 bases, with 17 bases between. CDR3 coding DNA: TGTGCCAGCGGCCCTTTCCCGGGGATCAATCAGCCCCAGCATTTT. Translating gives CASGPFPGINQPQHF.

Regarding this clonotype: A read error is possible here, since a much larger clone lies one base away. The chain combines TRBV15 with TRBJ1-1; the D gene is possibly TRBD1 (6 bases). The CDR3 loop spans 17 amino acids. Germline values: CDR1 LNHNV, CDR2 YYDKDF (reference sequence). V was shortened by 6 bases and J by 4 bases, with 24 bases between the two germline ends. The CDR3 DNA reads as TGTGCCACCAGTGCATTCCGGGGCAGGGGAAGGGGCACTGAAGCTTTCTTT. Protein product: CATSAFRGRGRGTEAFF.

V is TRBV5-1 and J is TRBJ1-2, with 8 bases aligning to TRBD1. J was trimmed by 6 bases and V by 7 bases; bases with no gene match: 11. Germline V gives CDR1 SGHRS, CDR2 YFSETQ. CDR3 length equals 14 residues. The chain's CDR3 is CASVPGQDDDGYTF. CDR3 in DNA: TGCGCCAGCGTCCCGGGACAGGATGACGATGGCTACACCTTC.

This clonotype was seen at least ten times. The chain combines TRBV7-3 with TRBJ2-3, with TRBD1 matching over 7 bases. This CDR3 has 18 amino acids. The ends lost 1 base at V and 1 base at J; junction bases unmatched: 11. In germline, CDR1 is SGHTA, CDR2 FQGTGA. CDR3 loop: CASSLIRDRRWGTDTQYF. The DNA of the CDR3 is TGTGCCAGCAGCTTAATCCGGGACAGACGATGGGGCACAGATACGCAGTATTTT.

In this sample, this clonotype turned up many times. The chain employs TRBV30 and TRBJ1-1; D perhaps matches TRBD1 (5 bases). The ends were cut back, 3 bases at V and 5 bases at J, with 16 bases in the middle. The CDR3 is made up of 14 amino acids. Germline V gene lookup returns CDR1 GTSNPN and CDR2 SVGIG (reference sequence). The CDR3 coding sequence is TGTGCCTGGAGAAGAACAGGAGGAGGAACTGAAGCTTTCTTT. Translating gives CAWRRTGGGTEAFF. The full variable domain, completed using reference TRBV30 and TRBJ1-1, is SQTIHQWPATLVQPVGSPLSLECTVEGTSNPNLYWYRQAAGRGLQLLFYSVGIGQISSEVPQNLSASRPQDRQFILSSKKLLLSDSGFYLCAWRRTGGGTEAFFGQGTRLTVV.

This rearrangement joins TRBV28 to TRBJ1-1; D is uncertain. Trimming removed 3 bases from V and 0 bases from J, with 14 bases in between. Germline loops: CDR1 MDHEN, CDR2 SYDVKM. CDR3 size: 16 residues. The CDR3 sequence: CASSFRGSMVNTEAFF. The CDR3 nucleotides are TGTGCCAGCAGTTTCCGTGGGTCAATGGTGAACACTGAAGCTTTCTTT.

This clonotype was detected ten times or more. The chain's CDR3 is CASSYIGPQETQYF. The CDR3 region has the DNA TGTGCCAGCAGTTACATAGGACCCCAAGAGACCCAGTACTTC. The rearrangement links TRBV6-5 to TRBJ2-5; the D is unclear. Trimming removed 2 bases from V and 1 base from J, with 8 bases in between. CDR1 is MNHEY and CDR2 is SVGAGI in the germline V gene. The CDR3 contains 14 residues.

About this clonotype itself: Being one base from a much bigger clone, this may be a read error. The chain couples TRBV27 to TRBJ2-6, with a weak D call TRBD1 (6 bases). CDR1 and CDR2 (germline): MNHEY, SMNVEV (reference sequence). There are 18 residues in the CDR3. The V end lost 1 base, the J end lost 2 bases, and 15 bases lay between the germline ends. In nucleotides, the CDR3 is TGTGCCAGCAGTTTATGGGGGCAATCTAGGCCTGGGGCCAACGTCCTGACTTTC. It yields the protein CASSLWGQSRPGANVLTF.

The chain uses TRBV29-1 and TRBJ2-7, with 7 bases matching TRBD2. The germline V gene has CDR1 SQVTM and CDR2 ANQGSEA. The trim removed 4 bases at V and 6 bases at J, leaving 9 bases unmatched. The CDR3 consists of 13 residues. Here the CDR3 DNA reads TGCAGCGTTGTGGGGGGGGGAGCGAGCGAGCAGTACTTC. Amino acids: CSVVGGGASEQYF.

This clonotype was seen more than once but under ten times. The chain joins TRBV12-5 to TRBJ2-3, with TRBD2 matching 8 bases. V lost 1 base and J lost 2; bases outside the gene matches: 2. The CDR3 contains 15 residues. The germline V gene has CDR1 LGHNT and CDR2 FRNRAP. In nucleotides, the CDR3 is TGTGCTAGTGGTTTGGGACTAGCGCACACAGATACGCAGTATTTT. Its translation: CASGLGLAHTDTQYF.

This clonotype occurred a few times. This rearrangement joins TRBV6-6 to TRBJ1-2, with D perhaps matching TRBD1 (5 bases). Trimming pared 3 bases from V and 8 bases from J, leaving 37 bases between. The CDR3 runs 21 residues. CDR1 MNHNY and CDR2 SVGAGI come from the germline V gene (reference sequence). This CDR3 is CASSYSLPLAGDGRVGLGYTF. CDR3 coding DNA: TGTGCCAGCAGTTATTCTTTGCCGCTCGCGGGGGACGGGAGGGTCGGATTAGGCTACACCTTC.

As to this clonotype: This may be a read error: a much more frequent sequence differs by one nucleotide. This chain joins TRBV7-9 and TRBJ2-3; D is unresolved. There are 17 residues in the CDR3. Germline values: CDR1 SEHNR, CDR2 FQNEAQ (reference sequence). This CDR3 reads CASSHTTAKSPTDPQYF. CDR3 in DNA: TGTGCCAGCAGCCACACAACAGCCAAAAGCCCCACAGATCCGCAGTATTTT. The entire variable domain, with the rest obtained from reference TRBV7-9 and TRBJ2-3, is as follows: DTGVSQNPRHKITKRGQNVTFRCDPISEHNRLYWYRQTLGQGPEFLTYFQNEAQLEKSRLLSDRFSAERPKGSFSTLEIQRTEQGDSAMYLCASSHTTAKSPTDPQYFGPGTRLTVL.

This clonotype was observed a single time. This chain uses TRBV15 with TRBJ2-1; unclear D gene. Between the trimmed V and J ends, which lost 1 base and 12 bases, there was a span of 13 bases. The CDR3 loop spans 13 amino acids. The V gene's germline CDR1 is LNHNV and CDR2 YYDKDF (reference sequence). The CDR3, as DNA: TGTGCCACCAGCAGAGCGCTTGAGATAGGGCAGTTCTTC. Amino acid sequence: CATSRALEIGQFF. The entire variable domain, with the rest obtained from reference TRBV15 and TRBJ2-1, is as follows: DAMVIQNPRYQVTQFGKPVTLSCSQTLNHNVMYWYQQKSSQAPKLLFHYYDKDFNNEADTPDNFQSRRPNTSFCFLDIRSPGLGDTAMYLCATSRALEIGQFFGPGTRLTVL.

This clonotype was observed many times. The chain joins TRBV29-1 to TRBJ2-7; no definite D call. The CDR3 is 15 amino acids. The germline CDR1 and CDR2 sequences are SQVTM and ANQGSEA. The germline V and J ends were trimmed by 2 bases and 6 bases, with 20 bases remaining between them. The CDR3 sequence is CSVEFPTPSLGEQYF. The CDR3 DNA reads TGCAGCGTTGAATTCCCGACCCCGTCTTTGGGCGAGCAGTACTTC.

DNA of the CDR3: TGCGCCAGCAGCACATCTAGCGGGGACCGCACCGGGGAGCTGTTTTTT. Its protein product is CASSTSSGDRTGELFF. The chain recombines TRBV5-1 with TRBJ2-2, with TRBD2 matching 9 bases. The junction had 8 bases not matched to a gene; V was cut back by 4 bases and J by 4 bases. Per the germline V gene, CDR1 is SGHRS and CDR2 is YFSETQ. CDR3 length: 16 residues.

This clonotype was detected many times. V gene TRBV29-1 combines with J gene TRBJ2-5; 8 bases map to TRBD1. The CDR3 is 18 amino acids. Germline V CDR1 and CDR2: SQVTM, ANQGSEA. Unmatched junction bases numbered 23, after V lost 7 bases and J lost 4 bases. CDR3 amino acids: CSGNPNLDRDVPGETQYF. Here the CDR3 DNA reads TGCAGCGGTAACCCAAACCTGGACAGGGACGTCCCGGGAGAGACCCAGTACTTC.

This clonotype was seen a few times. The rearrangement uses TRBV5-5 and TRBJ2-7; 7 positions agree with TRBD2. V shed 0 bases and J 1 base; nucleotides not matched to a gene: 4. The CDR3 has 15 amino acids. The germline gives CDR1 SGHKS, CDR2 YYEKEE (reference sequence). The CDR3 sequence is CASSLESGESYEQYF. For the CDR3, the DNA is TGTGCCAGCAGCTTGGAGAGCGGGGAATCCTACGAGCAGTACTTC.

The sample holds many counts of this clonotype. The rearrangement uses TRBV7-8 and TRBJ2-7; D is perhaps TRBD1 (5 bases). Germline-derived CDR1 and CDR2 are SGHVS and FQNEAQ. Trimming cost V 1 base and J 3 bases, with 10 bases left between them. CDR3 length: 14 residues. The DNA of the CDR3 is TGTGCCAGCAGCTTAGGGGGCAGGGTCTACGAGCAGTACTTC. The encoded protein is CASSLGGRVYEQYF.

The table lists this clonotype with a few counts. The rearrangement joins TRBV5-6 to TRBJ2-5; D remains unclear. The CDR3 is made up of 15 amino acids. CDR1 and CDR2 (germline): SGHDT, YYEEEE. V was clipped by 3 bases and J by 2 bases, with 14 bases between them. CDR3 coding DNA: TGTGCCAGCAGCTCCCACCCGACGGAGCAAGAGACCCAGTACTTC. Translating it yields CASSSHPTEQETQYF. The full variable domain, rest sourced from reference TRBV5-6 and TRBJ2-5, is DAGVTQSPTHLIKTRGQQVTLRCSPKSGHDTVSWYQQALGQGPQFIFQYYEEEERQRGNFPDRFSGHQFPNYSSELNVNALLLGDSALYLCASSSHPTEQETQYFGPGTRLLVL.

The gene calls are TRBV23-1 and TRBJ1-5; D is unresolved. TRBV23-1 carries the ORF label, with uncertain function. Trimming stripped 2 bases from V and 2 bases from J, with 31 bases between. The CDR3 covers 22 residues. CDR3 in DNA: TGCGCCAGCAGTCAAACACTTAAAGGGTTAGGCAAATATGGGGATGGCAATCAGCCCCAGCATTTT. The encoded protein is CASSQTLKGLGKYGDGNQPQHF.

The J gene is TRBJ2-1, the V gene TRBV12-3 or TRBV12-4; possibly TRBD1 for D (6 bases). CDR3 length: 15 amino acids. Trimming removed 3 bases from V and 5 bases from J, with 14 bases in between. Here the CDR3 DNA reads TGTGCCAGCAGTTTCTGGGGGCAAAACAACAATGAGCAGTTCTTC. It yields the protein CASSFWGQNNNEQFF.

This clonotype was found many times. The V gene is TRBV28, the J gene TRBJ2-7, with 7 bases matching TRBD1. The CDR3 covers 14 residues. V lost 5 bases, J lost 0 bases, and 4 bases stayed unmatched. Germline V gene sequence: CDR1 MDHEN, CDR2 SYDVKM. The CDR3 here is CASSDRVSSYEQYF. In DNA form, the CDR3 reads TGTGCCAGCAGTGACAGGGTCAGCTCCTACGAGCAGTACTTC.

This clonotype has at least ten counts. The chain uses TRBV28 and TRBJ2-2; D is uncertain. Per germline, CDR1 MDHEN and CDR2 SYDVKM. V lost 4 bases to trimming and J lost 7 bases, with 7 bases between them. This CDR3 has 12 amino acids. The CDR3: CASSSGDGELFF. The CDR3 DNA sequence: TGTGCCAGCAGTTCTGGCGACGGGGAGCTGTTTTTT.

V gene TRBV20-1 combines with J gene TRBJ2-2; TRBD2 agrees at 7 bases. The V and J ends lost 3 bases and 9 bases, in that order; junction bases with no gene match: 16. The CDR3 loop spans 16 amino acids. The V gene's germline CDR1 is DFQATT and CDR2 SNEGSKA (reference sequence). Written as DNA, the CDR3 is TGCAGTGCTAGTTCCTCGCCGGCGGGAGTCGAACGGGAGCTGTTTTTT. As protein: CSASSSPAGVERELFF.

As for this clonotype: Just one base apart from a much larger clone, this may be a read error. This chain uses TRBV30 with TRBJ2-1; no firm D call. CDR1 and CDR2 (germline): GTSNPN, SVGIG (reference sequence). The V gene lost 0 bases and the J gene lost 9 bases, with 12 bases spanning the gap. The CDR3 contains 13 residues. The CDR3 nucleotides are TGTGCCTGGAGTGTAAACGAGAGTAGTGAGCAGTTCTTC. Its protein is CAWSVNESSEQFF.

In DNA form, the CDR3 reads TGTGCCAGCAGGCGGACACTTGGGGGCACAGATACGCAGTATTTT. Its protein is CASRRTLGGTDTQYF. The chain links TRBV28 to TRBJ2-3, with D possibly being TRBD1 (5 bases). This CDR3 comprises 15 residues. Trimming took off 6 bases at V and 1 base at J, with 14 bases between the two ends. Germline-derived CDR1 and CDR2 are MDHEN and SYDVKM.

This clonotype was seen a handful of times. The CDR3 region has the DNA TGCGCCAGCAGCCCGGCCCGCTCCGGGGAGCTGTTTTTT. Its protein is CASSPARSGELFF. The rearrangement joins TRBV4-1 to TRBJ2-2; D is undetermined. CDR3 length equals 13 residues. Germline V gene sequence: CDR1 MGHRA, CDR2 YSYEKL. Trimming left V 4 bases short and J 6 bases short, with 9 bases between.

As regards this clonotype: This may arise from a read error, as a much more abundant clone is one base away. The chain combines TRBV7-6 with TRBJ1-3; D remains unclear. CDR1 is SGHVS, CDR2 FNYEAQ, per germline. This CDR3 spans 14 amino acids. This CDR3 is CASSSTLSGSTIYF. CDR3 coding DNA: TGTGCCAGCAGCTCGACCCTCTCTGGAAGCACCATATATTTT. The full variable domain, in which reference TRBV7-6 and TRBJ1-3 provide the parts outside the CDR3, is GAGVSQSPRYKVTKRGQDVALRCDPISGHVSLYWYRQALGQGPEFLTYFNYEAQQDKSGLPNDRFSAERPEGSISTLTIQRTEQRDSAMYRCASSSTLSGSTIYFGEGSWLTVV.

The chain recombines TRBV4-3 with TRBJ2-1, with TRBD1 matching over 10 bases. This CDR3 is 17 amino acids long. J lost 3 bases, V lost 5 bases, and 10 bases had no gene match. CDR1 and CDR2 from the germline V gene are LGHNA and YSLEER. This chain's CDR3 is CASSVTTGTGVYNEQFF. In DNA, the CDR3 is TGCGCCAGCAGCGTCACGACCGGGACAGGGGTCTACAATGAGCAGTTCTTC.